The clone carrying this T cell receptor beta chain turned up a few times. This entry comes from a study of T-cell reconstitution after alpha-beta-depleted transplantation in children. This CDR3 has 16 amino acids. Germline V gene lookup returns CDR1 SGHVS and CDR2 FNYEAQ. Trimming removed 4 bases at V and 8 bases at J, with 20 bases between. This sample's TCRbeta library carried unique molecular identifier barcodes. TCRdb ran MiXCR on the PCR reads and lists one entry per CDR3 protein. The sample lists 450,000 to 500,000 distinct CDR3 sequences, about 12% seen once, with about 5.4% in the top ten. The TCR comes from a human donor who donated a stem cell graft to a child with combined immunodeficiency. V gene TRBV7-6 combines with J gene TRBJ1-4; D is possibly TRBD1 (5 bases). Source: PBMCs from the stem cell graft donor, taken from the stem cell graft. DNA of the CDR3: TGTGCCAGCAGCTCGGGGCCCGACGGGGGTGGCGAAAAACTGTTTTTT. Translating it yields CASSSGPDGGGEKLFF.